The sequence of this T cell receptor (beta chain) was determined in a study of blood T cell repertoires in COVID-19. Study overall: The analysed material was cDNA or gDNA that came from T cells, B-cell-depleted T cells, or PBMCs.

Assay used: immunoSEQ multiplex PCR; TCRdb lists only in-frame clones, some missing. The profile shows 45,000 to 65,000 clones, roughly 86% of them singletons. The V gene lost 7 bases and the J gene lost 0 bases, with 12 bases spanning the gap. Germline loops: CDR1 MGHRA, CDR2 YSYEKL. The CDR3 is 14 residues long. This clone was counted only a few times. The receptor's source is an elderly man with active COVID-19. V is TRBV4-1 and J is TRBJ1-1; the D gene is possibly TRBD1 (6 bases). Sequences were obtained from peripheral blood. The CDR3 spells CASNREGLNTEAFF. CDR3 nucleotide sequence: TGCGCCAGCAACAGGGAGGGCCTGAACACTGAAGCTTTCTTT.